The sequence of this TCR beta chain was determined in a study of blood T cell repertoires in COVID-19. As for the study in general: Specimens from acute and convalescent COVID-19 originated in the United States, Italy and Spain.

This clone was seen a handful of times. Trimming cost V 4 bases and J 4 bases; bases outside gene matches: 8. The CDR3 runs 15 residues. Germline V lookup: CDR1 SGHAT, CDR2 FQNNGV. Libraries were prepared by immunoSEQ multiplex PCR; TCRdb keeps only in-frame clonotypes and omits some of them. Of about 270,000 clones listed, 85% to 90% are singletons. Material for sequencing was PBMCs or T cells enriched from blood (not recorded which). The V and J genes are TRBV11-2 and TRBJ2-7, with TRBD1 matching over 9 bases. This clonotype was sampled from a woman in her 30s with acute COVID-19. The CDR3 loop is CASSSRRGQGYEQYF. In DNA form, the CDR3 reads TGTGCCAGCAGCTCGCGGCGGGGACAGGGTTACGAGCAGTACTTC.